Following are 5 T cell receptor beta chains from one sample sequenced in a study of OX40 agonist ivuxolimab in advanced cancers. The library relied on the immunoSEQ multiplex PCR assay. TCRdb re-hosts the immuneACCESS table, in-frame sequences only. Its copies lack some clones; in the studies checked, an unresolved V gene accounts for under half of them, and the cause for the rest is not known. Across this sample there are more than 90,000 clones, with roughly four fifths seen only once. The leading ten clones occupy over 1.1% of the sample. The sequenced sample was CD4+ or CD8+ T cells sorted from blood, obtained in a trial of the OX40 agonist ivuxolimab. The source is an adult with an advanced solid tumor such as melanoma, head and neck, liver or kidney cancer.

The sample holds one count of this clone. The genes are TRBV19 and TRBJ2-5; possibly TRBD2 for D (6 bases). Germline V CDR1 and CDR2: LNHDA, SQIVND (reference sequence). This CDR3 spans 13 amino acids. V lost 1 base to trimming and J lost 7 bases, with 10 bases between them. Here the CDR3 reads CASSIGRGRTQYF. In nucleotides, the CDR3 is TGTGCCAGTAGTATAGGGAGGGGTCGGACCCAGTACTTC.

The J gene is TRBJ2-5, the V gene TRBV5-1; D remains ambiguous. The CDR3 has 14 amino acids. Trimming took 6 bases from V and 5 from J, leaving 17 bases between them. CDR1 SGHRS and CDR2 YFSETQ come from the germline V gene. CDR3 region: CASTPGGLRETQYF. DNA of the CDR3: TGCGCCAGCACCCCAGGTGGGCTAAGGGAGACCCAGTACTTC.

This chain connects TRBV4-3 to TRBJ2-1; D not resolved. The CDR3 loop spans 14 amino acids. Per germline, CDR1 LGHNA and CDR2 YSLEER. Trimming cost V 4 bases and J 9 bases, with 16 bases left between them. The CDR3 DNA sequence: TGCGCCAGCAGCCCGGATCATTGGGATGGTGAGCAGTTCTTC. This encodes CASSPDHWDGEQFF.

CDR3 DNA: TGTGCCAGTACCACTACAGTGGGGGCGCGTACTGAAGCTTTCTTT. Translated, it gives CASTTTVGARTEAFF. The chain carries TRBV19 and TRBJ1-1; tentatively, D is TRBD1 (6 bases). V was shortened by 7 bases and J by 5 bases, with 20 bases between the two germline ends. The CDR3 sequence is 15 residues long. Per germline, CDR1 LNHDA and CDR2 SQIVND (reference sequence).

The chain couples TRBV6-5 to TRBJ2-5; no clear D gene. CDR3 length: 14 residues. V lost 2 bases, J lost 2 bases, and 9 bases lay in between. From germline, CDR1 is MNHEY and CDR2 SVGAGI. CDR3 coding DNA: TGTGCCAGCAGTTACCACCAGGCTCAAGAGACCCAGTACTTC. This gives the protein CASSYHQAQETQYF.